The 27 T cell receptor beta chains below come from one sample, sequenced in a study of cytomegalovirus exposure and HLA in healthy donors. The study ran its PCR with 60 Vbeta and 13 Jbeta primers. Assay: immunoSEQ multiplex PCR; the TCRdb copy retains only in-frame clones and omits some. The table has around 120,000 clones, roughly four fifths seen once. The sequenced sample consisted of PBMCs. The receptor source for this set is a woman in her forties in good health and CMV-seronegative.

CDR3 region: CAISDRDRVNTGELFF. CDR3 DNA: TGTGCCATCAGTGATCGAGACAGGGTGAACACCGGGGAGCTGTTTTTT. The chain is built from TRBV10-3 and TRBJ2-2, with 7 bases identical to TRBD1. Germline V lookup: CDR1 ENHRY, CDR2 SYGVKD. The CDR3 covers 16 residues. Germline trimming cut 3 bases from V and 1 base from J; bases unmatched to any gene: 5.

This clone was observed a handful of times. The chain carries TRBV10-2 and TRBJ2-7; 10 bases fit TRBD1. J was trimmed by 4 bases and V by 6 bases; bases with no gene match: 3. This CDR3 is built from 13 residues. The germline V gene encodes CDR1 WSHSY and CDR2 SAAADI. The CDR3 region has the DNA TGCGCCAGCAGGGGGACAGGGGCGTACGAGCAGTACTTC. Amino acid sequence: CASRGTGAYEQYF.

The V gene is TRBV5-6, the J gene TRBJ2-2; a possible D gene is TRBD2 (5 bases). The CDR3 spans 15 residues. The germline V and J ends were trimmed by 4 bases and 6 bases, with 16 bases remaining between them. Per germline, CDR1 SGHDT and CDR2 YYEEEE. The CDR3 DNA is TGTGCCAGCAGCCTGGCCCCGCTAGCCGCCGGGGAGCTGTTTTTT. Translating it yields CASSLAPLAAGELFF.

The V gene is TRBV11-2, the J gene TRBJ2-2; no firm D call. Per the germline V gene, CDR1 is SGHAT and CDR2 is FQNNGV. The CDR3 contains 14 residues. Trimming took off 3 bases at V and 7 bases at J, with 12 bases between the two ends. The CDR3 spells CASSFHGSGGELFF. In nucleotides, the CDR3 is TGTGCCAGCAGCTTCCACGGGTCTGGCGGGGAGCTGTTTTTT. The full variable domain, in which reference TRBV11-2 and TRBJ2-2 provide the parts outside the CDR3, is EAGVAQSPRYKIIEKRQSVAFWCNPISGHATLYWYQQILGQGPKLLIQFQNNGVVDDSQLPKDRFSAERLKGVDSTLKIQPAKLEDSAVYLCASSFHGSGGELFFGEGSRLTVL.

On this clone: Other DNA sequences in the same sample also yield this CDR3. The V call is TRBV7-9, the J call TRBJ2-5, with a weak D call TRBD1 (6 bases). CDR1 is SEHNR and CDR2 is FQNEAQ in the germline V gene (reference sequence). V was cut by 0 bases and J by 5 bases, with 7 bases left in between. This CDR3 region has 13 residues. The CDR3 loop is CASSLAGGETQYF. CDR3 bases: TGTGCCAGCAGCTTAGCAGGGGGTGAGACCCAGTACTTC.

The rearrangement joins TRBV6-6 to TRBJ2-1, with 13 nucleotides matching TRBD2. This CDR3 has 15 amino acids. In germline, CDR1 is MNHNY, CDR2 SVGAGI (reference sequence). V was clipped by 4 bases and J by 9 bases; unmatched bases: 6. CDR3 loop: CASSWTSGRRGEQFF. CDR3 DNA: TGTGCCAGCAGTTGGACTAGCGGGAGACGTGGTGAGCAGTTCTTC.

This clone turned up a few times. The chain recombines TRBV5-1 with TRBJ2-3; 8 positions match TRBD1. From germline, CDR1 is SGHRS and CDR2 YFSETQ. The CDR3 runs to 15 residues. The ends lost 7 bases at V and 3 bases at J; junction bases unmatched: 10. This CDR3 is CASSDRDRRTDTQYF. The CDR3 DNA is TGCGCCAGCTCCGACCGGGACAGGCGAACAGATACGCAGTATTTT.

The chain carries TRBV28 and TRBJ2-2, with D possibly matching TRBD2 (6 bases). The CDR3 extends over 14 amino acids. Deletions cut 5 bases from V and 5 bases from J, with 12 bases between. Looked up from germline, CDR1 is MDHEN and CDR2 is SYDVKM. CDR3 sequence: CASSPTGETGELFF. The CDR3, as DNA: TGTGCCAGCAGTCCCACGGGGGAGACCGGGGAGCTGTTTTTT.

This chain joins TRBV6-6 and TRBJ2-3; no firm D call. CDR3 length: 16 amino acids. V dropped 1 base and J dropped 2 bases, with 13 bases sitting between them. Germline CDR1 is MNHNY and CDR2 is SVGAGI (reference sequence). CDR3 coding DNA: TGTGCCAGCAGTTACTTTCTTCTGGCCAACACAGATACGCAGTATTTT. Amino acid sequence: CASSYFLLANTDTQYF.

The chain has TRBV9 and TRBJ1-3, with 8 bases lining up with TRBD1. CDR1 is SGDLS and CDR2 is YYNGEE in the germline V gene. The CDR3 sequence is 17 residues long. V lost 0 bases, J lost 4 bases, and 9 bases stayed unmatched. As DNA, the CDR3 is TGTGCCAGCAGCGTAGTAGGCGGGACAGGTCTAGGAAACACCATATATTTT. The encoded protein is CASSVVGGTGLGNTIYF.

This chain links TRBV20-1 with TRBJ2-3; D possibly corresponds to TRBD2 (5 bases). Germline V gene sequence: CDR1 DFQATT, CDR2 SNEGSKA (reference sequence). This CDR3 has 11 amino acids. CDR3 amino acids: CSAQDSDTQYF. The CDR3, as DNA: TGCAGCGCCCAGGACTCAGATACGCAGTATTTT.

About this clone: Other DNA sequences in the same sample also yield this CDR3. The chain couples TRBV15 to TRBJ2-7; no reliable D call. CDR1 is LNHNV, CDR2 YYDKDF, per germline (reference sequence). The ends were cut back, 0 bases at V and 4 bases at J, with 7 bases in the middle. The CDR3 has 13 amino acids. The CDR3, as DNA: TGTGCCACCAGCAGAGATCGGGTGTACGAGCAGTACTTC. This codes for CATSRDRVYEQYF.

The chain couples TRBV10-3 to TRBJ1-5, with a tentative D call TRBD1 (6 bases). Germline CDR1 ENHRY, CDR2 SYGVKD. V was shortened by 8 bases and J by 5 bases, with 22 bases between the two germline ends. This CDR3 comprises 16 residues. DNA for the CDR3: TGTGCCATCGAAATACACAGGGTTTCACCTTATCAGCCCCAGCATTTT. Its translation is CAIEIHRVSPYQPQHF.

The gene calls are TRBV6-6 and TRBJ1-2; possibly TRBD1 for D (5 bases). V lost 5 bases to trimming and J lost 8 bases, with 21 bases between them. The CDR3 extends over 15 amino acids. Germline-derived CDR1 and CDR2 are MNHNY and SVGAGI (reference sequence). As DNA, the CDR3 is TGTGCCAGCAGTCTTGCCTTCGGGGGGGGTGTGGGCTACACCTTC. Translation: CASSLAFGGGVGYTF.

The chain carries TRBV7-2 and TRBJ1-4, with TRBD1 matching over 7 bases. Trimming at V came to 5 bases and at J to 3 bases, leaving 3 bases not matched to a gene. Germline CDR1 is SGHTA and CDR2 is FQGNSA. The CDR3 sequence is 14 residues long. The CDR3 region has the DNA TGTGCCAGCAGCCCGGGACAGTCTAATGAAAAACTGTTTTTT. Amino acids: CASSPGQSNEKLFF.

As for this clone: The same CDR3 is also encoded by other DNA sequences in this sample. The chain has TRBV7-9 and TRBJ2-1; 7 bases align to TRBD1. The germline CDR1 and CDR2 sequences are SEHNR and FQNEAQ (reference sequence). This CDR3 is built from 14 residues. V shed 5 bases, J shed 3 bases, and the junction held 4 bases outside the gene matches. The CDR3 nucleotides are TGTGCCAGCAGCCCATGGACAGGCTACAATGAGCAGTTCTTC. It is translated as CASSPWTGYNEQFF.

V gene TRBV4-1 combines with J gene TRBJ2-5, with 11 bases matching TRBD1. This CDR3 contains 14 residues. CDR1 and CDR2 from the germline V gene are MGHRA and YSYEKL. V lost 4 bases to trimming and J lost 5 bases; unmatched junction nucleotides: 3. Written as DNA, the CDR3 is TGCGCCAGCAGCCTCTGGGACAGGGGGGAGACCCAGTACTTC. Its protein is CASSLWDRGETQYF.

This sequence joins TRBV10-3 and TRBJ2-7; perhaps TRBD2 as D (5 bases). With 4 bases removed from V and 0 bases from J, the gap between germline ends came to 10 bases. Germline V gene data show CDR1 as ENHRY and CDR2 as SYGVKD. The CDR3 is 14 residues long. The CDR3 protein is CAISAGTRSYEQYF. DNA of the CDR3: TGTGCCATCAGTGCGGGAACGCGCTCCTACGAGCAGTACTTC.

This chain joins TRBV19 and TRBJ2-1; D is possibly TRBD2 (5 bases). Germline values: CDR1 LNHDA, CDR2 SQIVND (reference sequence). Trimming took 2 bases from V and 9 from J, leaving 17 bases between them. This CDR3 comprises 15 residues. CDR3 residues: CASSISTRGNTEQFF. CDR3 nucleotides: TGTGCCAGTAGTATATCCACCAGAGGGAACACTGAGCAGTTCTTC.

The chain employs TRBV5-8 and TRBJ1-5; no definite D call. The CDR3 spans 14 residues. The germline CDR1 and CDR2 sequences are SGHTS and YDEGEE. Trimming stripped 0 bases from V and 6 bases from J, with 10 bases between. CDR3 coding DNA: TGTGCCAGCAGCTTGGAGACTCTAGGTCAGCCCCAGCATTTT. The encoded protein is CASSLETLGQPQHF.

This clone was recorded only once. The genes are TRBV9 and TRBJ2-3; 8 bases agree with TRBD1. Unmatched junction bases numbered 4, after V lost 2 bases and J lost 2 bases. There are 15 residues in the CDR3. The germline V gene has CDR1 SGDLS and CDR2 YYNGEE. The CDR3 protein is CASSVPTGVTDTQYF. The CDR3 nucleotides read TGTGCCAGCAGCGTCCCGACAGGGGTCACAGATACGCAGTATTTT. The whole variable domain, filled in from reference TRBV9 and TRBJ2-3, reads DSGVTQTPKHLITATGQRVTLRCSPRSGDLSVYWYQQSLDQGLQFLIQYYNGEERAKGNILERFSAQQFPDLHSELNLSSLELGDSALYFCASSVPTGVTDTQYFGPGTRLTVL.

The chain carries TRBV29-1 and TRBJ2-7; D unclear. The germline gives CDR1 SQVTM, CDR2 ANQGSEA. The length of the CDR3 is 13 residues. The ends were cut back, 2 bases at V and 5 bases at J, with 13 bases in the middle. The CDR3 DNA is TGCAGCGTTGAATCCGGAATCAGGAACGAGCAGTACTTC. This translates into CSVESGIRNEQYF.

This clone came up a few times. The chain joins TRBV4-1 to TRBJ2-1; TRBD2 agrees at 9 bases. The CDR3 covers 17 residues. Germline V gene data show CDR1 as MGHRA and CDR2 as YSYEKL. The J segment lost 10 bases and the V segment lost 1 base, leaving 14 bases of the junction unmatched. The CDR3 nucleotides read TGCGCCAGCAGCCAAGTTCTCGGCGGGAGGGGATCAGGAGAGCAGTTCTTC. This encodes CASSQVLGGRGSGEQFF.

The chain is built from TRBV28 and TRBJ1-3; possibly TRBD1 for D (5 bases). The germline V gene encodes CDR1 MDHEN and CDR2 SYDVKM. V lost 4 bases, J lost 0 bases, and 13 bases lay in between. There are 16 residues in the CDR3. Here the CDR3 DNA reads TGTGCCAGCAGTTCGATCGAGGGACTCTCTGGAAACACCATATATTTT. It translates to CASSSIEGLSGNTIYF.

The chain couples TRBV6-1 to TRBJ2-7; D is perhaps TRBD1 (6 bases). Germline V CDR1 and CDR2: MNHNS, SASEGT. This CDR3 has 14 amino acids. Trimming pared 3 bases from V and 3 bases from J, leaving 12 bases between. The CDR3 sequence: CASSDQGPFYEQYF. CDR3 sequence (DNA): TGTGCCAGCAGTGACCAGGGGCCATTCTACGAGCAGTACTTC.

The V call is TRBV27, the J call TRBJ2-5, with D unclear. V dropped 5 bases and J dropped 4 bases, with 14 bases sitting between them. The CDR3 covers 14 residues. Germline V gives CDR1 MNHEY, CDR2 SMNVEV (reference sequence). The CDR3 nucleotides are TGTGCCAGCAGTCGCCTTCGCGGCACAGAGACCCAGTACTTC. Its translation is CASSRLRGTETQYF.

The V call is TRBV11-2, the J call TRBJ2-7, with TRBD2 matching over 7 bases. CDR1 is SGHAT and CDR2 is FQNNGV in the germline V gene. The junction had 6 bases not matched to a gene; V was cut back by 0 bases and J by 7 bases. This CDR3 has 14 residues. The CDR3 spells CASSLEPGAGEQYF. CDR3 nucleotide sequence: TGTGCCAGCAGCTTAGAGCCGGGAGCGGGAGAGCAGTACTTC.